This T cell receptor beta chain was recovered during a study of Ad26.COV2.S vaccination and SARS-CoV-2 variants. Study-level background: Trial arm assignment for the donor was COV1001 Ad26.COV2.S. Dosing was one shot or two shots 56 days apart. Study-level points and caveats: CD8+ and CD4+ T cells specific for spike reportedly responded with substantial breadth after vaccination.

On this clone: Its antigen is not known.

CDR1 is MGHRA and CDR2 is YSYEKL in the germline V gene. Between the trimmed V and J ends, which lost 2 bases and 7 bases, there was a span of 12 bases. This CDR3 has 15 amino acids. Method: immunoSEQ multiplex PCR; TCRdb's copy keeps in-frame clones and lacks some. The profile covers about 280,000 clones, with around 87% appearing a single time and around 3.5% taken by the ten largest. Treatment reported: roughly 18 received Ad26.COV2.S at low or high dose, single or two shots; about 5 received placebo; per-sample allocation not given. After the first vaccine or placebo injection, samples were drawn on day 63. What was given as vaccine was an Ad26 vector encoding Wuhan-strain SARS-CoV-2 spike.

The sequence came from a person between 18 and 60 years old who received the Ad26.COV2.S COVID-19 vaccine or a placebo. This chain links TRBV4-1 with TRBJ1-6; D gene ambiguous. Sequenced here: peripheral blood, sampled in a trial of Ad26.COV2.S vaccine versus placebo. The CDR3 DNA sequence: TGCGCCAGCAGCCAATCGGGGAACTCGAATTCACCCCTCCACTTT. Its protein product is CASSQSGNSNSPLHF.